This TCR beta chain is from a study of OX40 agonist ivuxolimab in advanced cancers. About the research overall: Three patients, one with hepatocellular carcinoma and two with cutaneous melanoma, achieved partial responses.

Blood specimens came from baseline, cycle 4 day 1, and cycle 7 day 1. CDR1 and CDR2 from the germline V gene are MNHNS and SASEGT. This CDR3 is built from 13 residues. V was pared by 9 bases and J by 9 bases, with 18 bases between. Points from the study as a whole: At 0.1 to 3.0 mg/kg, CD4+ and CD8+ blood T cells expanded clonally by week 6. Expanded peripheral T cell antigen specificity was not determined.

Sequenced by immunoSEQ multiplex PCR; TCRdb stores in-frame clones only, minus some. The sample comprises fewer than 40,000 clones, under 80% of which are singletons, and approximately 10% rests with the top ten. In regard to this clone: Its antigen remains unidentified.

This chain uses TRBV6-1 with TRBJ1-5; maybe TRBD1 (6 bases). Source: CD4+ or CD8+ T cells sorted from blood, taken in a trial of the OX40 agonist ivuxolimab. The origin of this receptor is an adult with an advanced solid tumor such as melanoma, head and neck, liver or kidney cancer. The CDR3, as DNA: TGTGCCAGTAAGGGGGGATCAGGTTGGCCCCAGCATTTT. Its translation is CASKGGSGWPQHF.